This T cell receptor (beta chain) was captured in a study of blood T cells in healthy people across ages. This clonotype was seen a handful of times. At least 7 million PBMCs were isolated per sample. With 7 bases removed from V and 2 bases from J, the gap between germline ends came to 5 bases. This CDR3 is built from 12 residues. Germline V gene data show CDR1 as KGHDR and CDR2 as SFDVKD. Next came a second PCR, run for roughly 6 to 11 cycles, which used a sample-barcoded 5' primer along with a J-beta primer mix. TCRdb re-called the 5' RACE reads through MiXCR, storing one row per CDR3 protein. The sample lists 800,000 to 1,300,000 distinct CDR3 sequences, roughly 24% occurring once. The data were also submitted as part of a second study, on T cells of mothers and their children.

The material sequenced was blood. The genes are TRBV24-1 and TRBJ1-3; D gene unclear. The source is a girl aged 2-10 years in good health. CDR3 bases: TGTGCCACCAGGGACGCTGGAAACACCATATATTTT. This encodes CATRDAGNTIYF.